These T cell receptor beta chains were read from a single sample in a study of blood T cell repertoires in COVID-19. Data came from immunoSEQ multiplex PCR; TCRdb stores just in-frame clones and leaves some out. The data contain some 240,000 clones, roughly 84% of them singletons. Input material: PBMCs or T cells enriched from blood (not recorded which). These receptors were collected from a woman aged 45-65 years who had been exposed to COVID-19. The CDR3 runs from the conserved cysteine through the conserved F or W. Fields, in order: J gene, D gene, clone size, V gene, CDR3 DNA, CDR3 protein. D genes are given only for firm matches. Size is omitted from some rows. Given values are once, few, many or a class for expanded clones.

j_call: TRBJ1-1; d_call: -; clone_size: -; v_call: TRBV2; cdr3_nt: TGTGCCAGCAGGAGGGGGGGTAAGAACACTGAAGCTTTCTTT; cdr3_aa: CASRRGGKNTEAFF
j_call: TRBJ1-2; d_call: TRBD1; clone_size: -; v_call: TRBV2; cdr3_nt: TGTGCCAGCAGTGAAAGAGGGACAGGTCATGGCTACACCTTC; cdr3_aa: CASSERGTGHGYTF
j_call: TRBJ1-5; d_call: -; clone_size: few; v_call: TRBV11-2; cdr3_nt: TGTGCCAGCAGCCGCCGAGACAGCCGGGGCAATCAGCCCCAGCATTTT; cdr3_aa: CASSRRDSRGNQPQHF
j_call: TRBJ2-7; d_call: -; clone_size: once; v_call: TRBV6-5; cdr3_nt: TGTGCCAGCAGCCTGCATTCGGGCTACGAGCAGTACTTC; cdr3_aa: CASSLHSGYEQYF
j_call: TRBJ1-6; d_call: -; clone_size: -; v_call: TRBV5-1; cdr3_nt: TGCGCCAGCAGCCCGGGGATCTCGAGCGGTAATTCACCCCTCCACTTT; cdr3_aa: CASSPGISSGNSPLHF
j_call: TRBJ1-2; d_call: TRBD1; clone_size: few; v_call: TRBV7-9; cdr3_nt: TGTGCCAGCAGCTTAGACAGGGGTGGCTACACCTTC; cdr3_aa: CASSLDRGGYTF
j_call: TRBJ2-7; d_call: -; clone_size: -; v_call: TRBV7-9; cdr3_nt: TGTGCCAGCAGCTTAACAGCAGGGCCCAAGTCCTACGAGCAGTACTTC; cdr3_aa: CASSLTAGPKSYEQYF
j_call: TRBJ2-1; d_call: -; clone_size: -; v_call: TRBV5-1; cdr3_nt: TGCGCCAGCAGCCCCTATTCCTACAATGAGCAGTTCTTC; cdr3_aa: CASSPYSYNEQFF
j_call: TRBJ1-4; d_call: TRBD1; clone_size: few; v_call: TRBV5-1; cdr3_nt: TGCGCCAGCAGCCCTGGACAGGCAGTCAATGAAAAACTGTTTTTT; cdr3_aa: CASSPGQAVNEKLFF
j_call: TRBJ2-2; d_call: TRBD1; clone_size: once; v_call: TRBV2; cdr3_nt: TGTGCCAGCAGTCCAAGGGGACAGGGGGACACCGGGGAGCTGTTTTTT; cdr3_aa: CASSPRGQGDTGELFF
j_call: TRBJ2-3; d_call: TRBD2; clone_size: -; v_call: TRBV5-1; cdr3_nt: TGCGCCAGCAATGGAAAAGCGGGGGGGCCCGCAGATACGCAGTATTTT; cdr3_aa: CASNGKAGGPADTQYF
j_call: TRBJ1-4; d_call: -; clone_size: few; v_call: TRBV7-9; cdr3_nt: TGTGCCAGCAAAAGGTCGGGGGTTGAAAAACTGTTTTTT; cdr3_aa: CASKRSGVEKLFF
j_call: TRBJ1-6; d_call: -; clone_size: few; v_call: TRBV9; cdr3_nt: TGTGCCTCCCCCCGGAGGGAGCGCAATAATTCACCCCTCCACTTT; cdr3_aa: CASPRRERNNSPLHF
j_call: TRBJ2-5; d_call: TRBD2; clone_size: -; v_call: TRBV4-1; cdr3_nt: TGCGCCAGCAGCCAAGAAAATACTCGGGGGGGGCAAGAGACCCAGTACTTC; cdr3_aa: CASSQENTRGGQETQYF
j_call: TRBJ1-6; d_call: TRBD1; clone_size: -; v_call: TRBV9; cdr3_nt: TGTGCCAGCAGCAGGGGACAGGGGGCGGAACCCCTCCACTTT; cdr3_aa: CASSRGQGAEPLHF
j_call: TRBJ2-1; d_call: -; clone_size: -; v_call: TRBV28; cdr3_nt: TGTGCCAGCAGTTCCTCGAGCTCCTACAATGAGCAGTTCTTC; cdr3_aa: CASSSSSSYNEQFF
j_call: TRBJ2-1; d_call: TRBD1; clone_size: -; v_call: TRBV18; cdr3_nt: TGTGCCAGCTCACCTGAGCAGGGGGCCTACAATGAGCAGTTCTTC; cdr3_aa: CASSPEQGAYNEQFF
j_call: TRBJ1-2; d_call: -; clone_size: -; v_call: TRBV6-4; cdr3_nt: TGTGCCAGCAGTGACTCCCAGGGCTTAAGGGGCTACACCTTC; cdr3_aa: CASSDSQGLRGYTF
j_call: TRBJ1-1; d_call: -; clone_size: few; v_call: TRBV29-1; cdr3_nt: TGCAGCGTTGAACAGGGCGTAGCTTTCTTT; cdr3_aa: CSVEQGVAFF
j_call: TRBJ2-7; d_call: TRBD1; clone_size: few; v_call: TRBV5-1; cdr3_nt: TGCGCCAGCAGCTTGGACGGACAGGTCTACGAGCAGTACTTC; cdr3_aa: CASSLDGQVYEQYF
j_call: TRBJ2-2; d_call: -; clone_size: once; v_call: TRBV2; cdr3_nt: TGTGCCAGCAGGAACAGGGGAGGCGGGGAGCTGTTTTTT; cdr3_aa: CASRNRGGGELFF
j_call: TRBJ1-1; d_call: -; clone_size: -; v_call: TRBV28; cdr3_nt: TGTGCCAGCCCCCCCAGCGGGCACACTGAAGCTTTCTTT; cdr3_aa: CASPPSGHTEAFF
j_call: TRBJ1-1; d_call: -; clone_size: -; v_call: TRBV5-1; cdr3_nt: TGCGCCAGTTCGGGGATGGGGAACACTGAAGCTTTCTTT; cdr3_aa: CASSGMGNTEAFF
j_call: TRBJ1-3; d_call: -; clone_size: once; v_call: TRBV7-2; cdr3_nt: TGTGCCAGCAGCTTAGGAGGCAACTCCATCTCTGGAAACACCATATATTTT; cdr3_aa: CASSLGGNSISGNTIYF
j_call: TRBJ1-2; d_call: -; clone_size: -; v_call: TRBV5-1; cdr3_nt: TGCGCCAGCAGCCTTAACCAGGGGTATGGCTACACCTTC; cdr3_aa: CASSLNQGYGYTF
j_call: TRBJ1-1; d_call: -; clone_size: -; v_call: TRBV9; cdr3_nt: TGTGCCAGCAGCGTAGAGCTTACCGGGGAAAGAGCTTTCTTT; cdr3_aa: CASSVELTGERAFF
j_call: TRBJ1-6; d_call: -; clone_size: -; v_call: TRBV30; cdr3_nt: TGTGCCTGGTCGACAACAGCTCCAAATTCACCCCTCCACTTT; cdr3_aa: CAWSTTAPNSPLHF
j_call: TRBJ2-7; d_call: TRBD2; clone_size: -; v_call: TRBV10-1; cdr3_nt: TGCGCCAGCAGTGAGTCCGGGAGGGGAGAGCAGTACTTC; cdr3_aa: CASSESGRGEQYF
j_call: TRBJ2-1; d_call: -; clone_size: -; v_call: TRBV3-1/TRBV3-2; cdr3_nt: TGTGCCAGCTCGAAAGGGGGACGGTCAGGAGGCCCTTACTCCTACAATGAGCAGTTCTTC; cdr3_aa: CASSKGGRSGGPYSYNEQFF
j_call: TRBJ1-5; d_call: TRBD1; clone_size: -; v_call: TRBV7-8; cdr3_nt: TGTGCCAGCAGCCCCGGGACAGGGATCAATCAGCCCCAGCATTTT; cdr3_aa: CASSPGTGINQPQHF
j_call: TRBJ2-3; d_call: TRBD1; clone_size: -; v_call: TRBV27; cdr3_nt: TGTGCCAGCAGTTTAGTTGGACAGGGAGTGGATACGCAGTATTTT; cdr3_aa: CASSLVGQGVDTQYF
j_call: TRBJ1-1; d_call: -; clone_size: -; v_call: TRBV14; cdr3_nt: TGTGCCAGTAACAGGGTAGGGGACACTGAAGCTTTCTTT; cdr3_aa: CASNRVGDTEAFF
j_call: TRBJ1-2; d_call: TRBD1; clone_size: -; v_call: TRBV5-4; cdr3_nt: TGTGCCAGCAGCGCCGGGACAGTGTACTATGGCTACACCTTC; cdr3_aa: CASSAGTVYYGYTF
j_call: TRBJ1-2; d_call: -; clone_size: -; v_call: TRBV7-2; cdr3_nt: TGTGCCAGCACCTTGCGGGGGCCGCTGGGACGGGGCTACACCTTC; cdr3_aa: CASTLRGPLGRGYTF
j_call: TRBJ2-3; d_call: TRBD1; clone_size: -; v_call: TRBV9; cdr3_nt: TGTGCCTGCGCAGAGGGGGCGATCACAGATACGCAGTATTTT; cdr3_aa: CACAEGAITDTQYF
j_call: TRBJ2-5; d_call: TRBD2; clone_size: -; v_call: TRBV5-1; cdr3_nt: TGCGCCAGCAGCTTGGTTGCTAGCGGGGCAGAGACCCAGTACTTC; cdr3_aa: CASSLVASGAETQYF
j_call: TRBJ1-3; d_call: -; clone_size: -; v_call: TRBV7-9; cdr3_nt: TGTGCCAGCAGCCTCGGGGACTCCCGATCGTCTGGAAACACCATATATTTT; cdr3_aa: CASSLGDSRSSGNTIYF